The 23 T cell receptor beta chains below come from one sample, sequenced in a study of T cells after yellow fever vaccination (dated by TCRdb to 2018 to 2020). What the treatment or condition label conveys for this sample: live attenuated yellow fever vaccine strain. The library came from 5' RACE. Sequencing took place on an Illumina HiSeq 2500. TCRdb itself trimmed the public reads at Q25 with fastp, ran MiXCR and retained productive beta chains. Merged by CDR3 protein, the rows form single entries marked with the most common genes and DNA. The sample data list about 230,000 distinct CDR3 sequences, and 5.5% to 8.5% of these were observed just once. Of the sample, 1% to 1.2% falls within the top ten clones. The specimen comprised CD4+ T cells sorted from PBMCs, sampled on the day of the yellow fever booster vaccination. The receptors originated from a man younger than 45 who received the YFV17D yellow fever vaccine.

The gene calls are TRBV9 and TRBJ2-6; 7 nucleotides align to TRBD1. The CDR3 has 16 residues. The germline gives CDR1 SGDLS, CDR2 YYNGEE. V lost 0 bases, J lost 4 bases, and 4 bases stayed unmatched. The CDR3 is CASSVGTGWGANVLTF. DNA of the CDR3: TGTGCCAGCAGCGTAGGGACAGGCTGGGGGGCCAACGTCCTGACTTTC.

The chain recombines TRBV5-4 with TRBJ2-2, with TRBD2 matching 8 bases. CDR3 length equals 15 residues. V dropped 3 bases and J dropped 6; count of bases not matched to a gene: 7. CDR1 SGHNT and CDR2 YYREEE come from the germline V gene (reference sequence). The CDR3: CASSSRGGGAGELFF. CDR3 bases: TGTGCCAGCAGCTCCCGGGGGGGAGGCGCCGGGGAGCTGTTTTTT.

This clonotype has a count of ten or more. The V call is TRBV4-2, the J call TRBJ2-7; D possibly uses TRBD1 or TRBD2 (5 bases each). Trimming cost V 5 bases and J 6 bases, with 5 bases left between them. Germline V gene sequence: CDR1 LGHNA, CDR2 YNFKEQ. The CDR3 sequence is 10 residues long. CDR3 in amino acids: CASSGGEQYF. In nucleotides, the CDR3 is TGTGCCAGCAGCGGGGGCGAGCAGTACTTC.

The sample holds a few counts of this clonotype. This sequence joins TRBV7-2 and TRBJ2-5; D perhaps matches TRBD1 (6 bases). Germline CDR1 is SGHTA and CDR2 is FQGNSA. The CDR3 contains 15 residues. The germline V and J ends were trimmed by 1 base and 5 bases, with 14 bases remaining between them. CDR3 DNA sequence: TGTGCCAGCAGCTTAGGGACCCAGGGGTGGGAGACCCAGTACTTC. Its protein product is CASSLGTQGWETQYF.

This clonotype was observed at least ten times. CDR3: CATARTLEQFF. CDR3 nucleotide sequence: TGTGCCACCGCTAGGACACTTGAGCAGTTCTTC. The chain links TRBV15 to TRBJ2-1; perhaps TRBD1 as D (5 bases). CDR3 length: 11 residues. The germline V gene has CDR1 LNHNV and CDR2 YYDKDF (reference sequence). V was clipped by 8 bases and J by 9 bases, with 11 bases between them.

J is TRBJ2-3 and V is TRBV5-1, with D hard to call. The CDR3 has 13 residues. V was clipped by 1 base and J by 5 bases, with 8 bases between them. CDR1 and CDR2 from the germline V gene are SGHRS and YFSETQ. The CDR3 nucleotides read TGCGCCAGCAGCTTGAATGAAGGAGATACGCAGTATTTT. This translates into CASSLNEGDTQYF.

Note on this clonotype: An end of the junction does not agree with germline; a read error may underlie this. The genes are TRBV7-2 and TRBJ2-7; D is ambiguous. CDR3 size: 15 residues. The germline V gene encodes CDR1 SGHTA and CDR2 FQGNSA. CDR3 bases: TGTGCCACCAGCTGGGCCGGGCCCAGTGGGTACGAGCAGTACTTC. Residues: CATSWAGPSGYEQYF.

The chain recombines TRBV6-2 or TRBV6-3 with TRBJ2-7; 7 bases agree with TRBD2. V was pared by 6 bases and J by 0 bases, with 8 bases of the junction left unmatched. Germline V gene lookup returns CDR1 MNHEY and CDR2 SVGEGT. The CDR3 has 15 residues. The CDR3 DNA is TGTGCCAGCAGCCCCACTAGCGACAGCTCCTACGAGCAGTACTTC. Translated: CASSPTSDSSYEQYF.

This rearrangement joins TRBV7-6 to TRBJ2-7; 7 nucleotides match TRBD2. Germline values: CDR1 SGHVS, CDR2 FNYEAQ. The junction had 12 bases not matched to a gene; V was cut back by 10 bases and J by 6 bases. The CDR3 runs 13 residues. The CDR3 is CATASGPLREQYF. CDR3 nucleotide sequence: TGTGCCACTGCTAGCGGTCCTCTCCGCGAGCAGTACTTC.

The chain carries TRBV23-1 and TRBJ2-7; TRBD1 might be the D (5 bases). TRBV23-1 is designated an ORF whose function remains uncertain. Trimming left V 3 bases short and J 4 bases short, with 16 bases between. The CDR3 runs to 15 residues. The CDR3 region has the DNA TGCGCCAGCAGTCACCTAGGACAACTTACATACGAGCAGTACTTC. Amino acid sequence: CASSHLGQLTYEQYF.

This clonotype was counted a few times. The V and J genes are TRBV6-2 or TRBV6-3 and TRBJ2-5; no clear D gene. V was cut by 4 bases and J by 5 bases, with 11 bases left in between. The CDR3 sequence is 13 residues long. CDR1 MNHEY and CDR2 SVGEGT come from the germline V gene. CDR3 bases: TGTGCCAGCAGTTTCGTCACGTGGGAGACCCAGTACTTC. Amino acids: CASSFVTWETQYF.

In this sample, this clonotype turned up a few times. The chain is built from TRBV7-2 and TRBJ2-3, with 10 bases fitting TRBD2. The CDR3 has 17 amino acids. Germline CDR1 and CDR2: SGHTA and FQGNSA. The V segment lost 1 base and the J segment 4 bases; nucleotides outside the gene matches: 8. The CDR3 DNA follows: TGTGCCAGCAGCTTAGTGGCTAGCGGGAGAGGGGCAGATACGCAGTATTTT. It codes for CASSLVASGRGADTQYF.

At least ten counts were recorded for this clonotype. The CDR3: CSARVGTGSHEQYF. The CDR3 bases are TGCAGTGCTAGAGTGGGGACAGGGTCTCACGAGCAGTACTTC. The chain has TRBV20-1 and TRBJ2-7, with TRBD1 identical over 9 bases. The germline gives CDR1 DFQATT, CDR2 SNEGSKA (reference sequence). This CDR3 contains 14 residues. V gave up 1 base and J gave up 5 bases; unmatched junction bases: 6.

This clonotype was seen many times. Here the CDR3 reads CASSFRENQPQHF. The CDR3 DNA follows: TGTGCCAGCAGCTTCCGGGAGAATCAGCCCCAGCATTTT. The chain joins TRBV7-2 to TRBJ1-5; D ambiguous. The germline V and J ends were trimmed by 3 bases and 4 bases, with 7 bases remaining between them. This CDR3 has 13 amino acids. Germline loops: CDR1 SGHTA, CDR2 FQGNSA.

The chain couples TRBV7-2 to TRBJ2-7; tentatively, D is TRBD1 or TRBD2 (5 bases each). V shed 1 base and J shed 5 bases, with 12 bases lying between them. This CDR3 has 14 residues. Per germline, CDR1 SGHTA and CDR2 FQGNSA. DNA for the CDR3: TGTGCCAGCAGCTTAGTGACGGGGCTCAACGAGCAGTACTTC. This encodes CASSLVTGLNEQYF.

This clonotype has ten or more counts. The chain uses TRBV6-6 and TRBJ2-5; tentative D call: TRBD1 (5 bases). CDR1 and CDR2 from the germline V gene are MNHNY and SVGAGI (reference sequence). The V gene lost 10 bases and the J gene lost 7 bases, with 10 bases spanning the gap. The CDR3 consists of 10 residues. CDR3 in amino acids: CATQGGTQYF. DNA for the CDR3: TGTGCCACCCAGGGCGGGACCCAGTACTTC.

This clonotype was detected ten times or more. This chain links TRBV7-9 with TRBJ2-4, with 12 positions matching TRBD2. This CDR3 region has 17 residues. CDR1 and CDR2 (germline): SEHNR, FQNEAQ (reference sequence). V gave up 5 bases and J gave up 1 base; unmatched junction bases: 6. As DNA, the CDR3 is TGTGCCAGCAGCCCGGTCCTAGCGGGAGGGGCCAAAAACATTCAGTACTTC. Translated, it gives CASSPVLAGGAKNIQYF.

This clonotype was detected only a few times. The chain combines TRBV18 with TRBJ2-7; D is possibly TRBD1 or TRBD2 (5 bases each). V was pared by 5 bases and J by 3 bases, with 20 bases between. CDR1 is KGHSH, CDR2 LQKENI, per germline. The length of the CDR3 is 16 residues. CDR3 bases: TGTGCCAGCTCAGGGACGACGGATGGGGGTTTCTACGAGCAGTACTTC. It is translated as CASSGTTDGGFYEQYF.

The rearrangement uses TRBV6-1 and TRBJ2-7, with 9 bases lining up with TRBD2. This CDR3 comprises 16 residues. V lost 8 bases and J lost 4; bases outside the gene matches: 15. Looked up from germline, CDR1 is MNHNS and CDR2 is SASEGT. CDR3 nucleotides: TGTGCCAGCGCGTCGGTAGCGGGAGCGGATTCTTACGAGCAGTACTTC. Translation: CASASVAGADSYEQYF.

This clonotype was counted ten times or more. V gene TRBV12-3 or TRBV12-4 combines with J gene TRBJ1-5, with unresolved D. The V end lost 3 bases, the J end lost 6 bases, and 6 bases lay between the germline ends. This CDR3 is built from 12 residues. In DNA form, the CDR3 reads TGTGCCAGCAGTTTTGGACTTCAGCCCCAGCATTTT. This translates into CASSFGLQPQHF.

This clonotype was detected many times. The chain is built from TRBV10-1 and TRBJ2-2; D unresolved. Per germline, CDR1 WNHNN and CDR2 SYGVQD (reference sequence). The V end was cut by 5 bases, the J end by 4 bases, with 8 bases between. The CDR3 is made up of 13 amino acids. DNA of the CDR3: TGCGCCAGCAGTCGAGGTTCCACCGGGGAGCTGTTTTTT. It translates to CASSRGSTGELFF.

This clonotype was seen repeatedly, ten times or more. The V gene is TRBV24-1, the J gene TRBJ1-5; D gene ambiguous. V was trimmed by 0 bases and J by 3 bases, leaving 5 bases between them. The CDR3 is 14 residues long. Per the germline V gene, CDR1 is KGHDR and CDR2 is SFDVKD. In nucleotides, the CDR3 is TGTGCCACCAGTGATTTGTCCGTCAATCAGCCCCAGCATTTT. Translating gives CATSDLSVNQPQHF.

This clonotype occurred many times. The chain carries TRBV7-2 and TRBJ2-5; D call uncertain. This CDR3 has 13 amino acids. Trimming took off 5 bases at V and 5 bases at J, with 12 bases between the two ends. The germline V gene encodes CDR1 SGHTA and CDR2 FQGNSA. The CDR3 DNA sequence: TGTGCCAGCAGCCCCCCGAGCCGGGAGACCCAGTACTTC. This sequence encodes CASSPPSRETQYF.